Below, 14 T cell receptor beta chains from the same sample are listed, as sequenced in a study of T cell repertoires in cytomegalovirus infection. TCRdb re-analysed the reads in MiXCR, keeping a single row per CDR3 protein. The sample has hundreds of thousands of distinct CDR3 sequences, 30% to 35% seen once. These receptors' antigens are unknown. Source: cultured PBMCs, taken from culture after CMV antigen stimulation. The source of these receptors is a human donor in good health (CMV status not recorded). Some clones in this sample may be carry-over from other donors' samples.

The chain uses TRBV6-1 and TRBJ2-5, with 13 bases that match TRBD2. CDR1 and CDR2 from the germline V gene are MNHNS and SASEGT. After removal of 10 bases from V and 5 bases from J, the junction contained 13 bases not matched to a gene. CDR3 size: 16 residues. The CDR3 DNA sequence: TGTGCCATCCGACGGACTAGCGGGAGCGGTGAGGAGACCCAGTACTTC. Its protein is CAIRRTSGSGEETQYF.

The genes are TRBV7-8 and TRBJ2-2, with 8 nucleotides matching TRBD1. Trimming removed 5 bases from V and 4 bases from J; junction bases left unmatched: 12. Germline V gene sequence: CDR1 SGHVS, CDR2 FQNEAQ. This CDR3 region has 17 residues. The CDR3 DNA follows: TGTGCCAGCAGCCTGAGGCGGGACAGGTGGGGCACCGGGGAGCTGTTTTTT. Translated: CASSLRRDRWGTGELFF.

The chain is built from TRBV6-2 or TRBV6-3 and TRBJ2-1; 14 bases align to TRBD2. V was clipped by 0 bases and J by 0 bases; unmatched bases: 1. This CDR3 has 18 amino acids. Germline loops: CDR1 MNHEY, CDR2 SVGEGT. The DNA for the CDR3 is TGTGCCAGCAGTTACTCCGGGACTAGCGGGAGCTCCTACAATGAGCAGTTCTTC. This translates into CASSYSGTSGSSYNEQFF.

This clonotype was seen ten or more times. The chain carries TRBV30 and TRBJ1-5; D is unclear. Germline-derived CDR1 and CDR2 are GTSNPN and SVGIG (reference sequence). Deletions cut 4 bases from V and 3 bases from J, with 13 bases between. The CDR3 runs to 14 residues. In DNA, the CDR3 is TGTGCCTGGACACATAAAAGGGACAATCAGCCCCAGCATTTT. Translated: CAWTHKRDNQPQHF.

There are many counts of this clonotype. The chain has TRBV7-2 and TRBJ1-5, with TRBD1 identical over 8 bases. Losses at the gene ends were 5 bases for V and 5 bases for J; bases not matched to a gene: 5. Germline CDR1 reads SGHTA; CDR2 reads FQGNSA. This CDR3 contains 14 residues. The CDR3 region has the DNA TGTGCCAGCAGCCCCAACAGGGGGGATCAGCCCCAGCATTTT. Translation gives CASSPNRGDQPQHF. The complete variable domain, with remaining parts taken from reference TRBV7-2 and TRBJ1-5, reads GAGVSQSPSNKVTEKGKDVELRCDPISGHTALYWYRQSLGQGLEFLIYFQGNSAPDKSGLPSDRFSAERTGGSVSTLTIQRTQQEDSAVYLCASSPNRGDQPQHFGDGTRLSIL.

The rearrangement joins TRBV5-1 to TRBJ2-1; 7 bases are shared with TRBD2. V was pared by 4 bases and J by 9 bases, with 7 bases of the junction left unmatched. CDR1 is SGHRS, CDR2 YFSETQ, per germline. The CDR3 covers 13 residues. CDR3 nucleotides: TGCGCCAGCAGCCCGAGGACTAGTTTTGAGCAGTTCTTC. Its protein product is CASSPRTSFEQFF. Using reference TRBV5-1 and TRBJ2-1 for the parts outside the CDR3, the full variable domain is KAGVTQTPRYLIKTRGQQVTLSCSPISGHRSVSWYQQTPGQGLQFLFEYFSETQRNKGNFPGRFSGRQFSNSRSEMNVSTLELGDSALYLCASSPRTSFEQFFGPGTRLTVL.

This clonotype has ten or more counts. This rearrangement joins TRBV7-2 to TRBJ2-3; 12 bases map to TRBD2. Germline-derived CDR1 and CDR2 are SGHTA and FQGNSA. The ends lost 5 bases at V and 6 bases at J; junction bases unmatched: 9. The CDR3 is 16 amino acids. CDR3 sequence: CASSPGTSGLADTQYF. The CDR3, as DNA: TGTGCCAGCAGCCCCGGGACTAGCGGGCTGGCTGATACGCAGTATTTT.

Ten or more counts support this clonotype. This chain links TRBV6-2 or TRBV6-3 with TRBJ2-3; tentatively, D is TRBD2 (5 bases). The V gene lost 0 bases and the J gene lost 1 base, with 5 bases spanning the gap. Germline V lookup: CDR1 MNHEY, CDR2 SVGEGT. This CDR3 region has 14 residues. The CDR3 region has the DNA TGTGCCAGCAGTTACTCCGGGGGCACAGATACGCAGTATTTT. As protein: CASSYSGGTDTQYF.

V and J are TRBV11-2 and TRBJ1-4, with a weak D call TRBD1 (6 bases). The CDR3 spans 14 residues. The V gene's germline CDR1 is SGHAT and CDR2 FQNNGV. Trimming took off 5 bases at V and 4 bases at J, with 11 bases between the two ends. The DNA for the CDR3 is TGTGCCAGCAGCGCGAGGGGGTTTAATGAAAAACTGTTTTTT. This encodes CASSARGFNEKLFF.

This clonotype was counted only a few times. This chain links TRBV7-9 with TRBJ2-2; 9 nucleotides line up with TRBD1. This CDR3 is 16 amino acids long. Trimming at V came to 4 bases and at J to 4 bases, leaving 7 bases not matched to a gene. Germline values: CDR1 SEHNR, CDR2 FQNEAQ (reference sequence). The CDR3 protein is CASSSYRGLGTGELFF. CDR3 sequence (DNA): TGTGCCAGCAGCTCGTACAGGGGGCTAGGCACCGGGGAGCTGTTTTTT.

This clonotype was counted between two and nine times. The chain carries TRBV12-3 or TRBV12-4 and TRBJ1-5, with D possibly TRBD1 on 6 matching bases. V shed 6 bases and J shed 3 bases, with 18 bases lying between them. This CDR3 contains 16 residues. In nucleotides, the CDR3 is TGTGCCAGCAGCTTTGGGGGCGGCGGTTTCAATCAGCCCCAGCATTTT. Its protein is CASSFGGGGFNQPQHF.

This chain joins TRBV7-2 and TRBJ2-5; 7 bases align to TRBD2. After removal of 1 base from V and 5 bases from J, the junction contained 7 bases not matched to a gene. This CDR3 has 15 residues. Per germline, CDR1 SGHTA and CDR2 FQGNSA. The CDR3 nucleotides are TGTGCCAGCAGCTTAGATGGCGGGAGAACTGAGACCCAGTACTTC. Its translation: CASSLDGGRTETQYF.

V gene TRBV7-2 combines with J gene TRBJ2-7; 9 nucleotides line up with TRBD2. CDR1 is SGHTA, CDR2 FQGNSA, per germline. V lost 1 base to trimming and J lost 2 bases; unmatched junction nucleotides: 6. The CDR3 runs to 16 residues. The CDR3 here is CASSLEPSGAPYEQYF. The CDR3, as DNA: TGTGCCAGCAGCTTAGAGCCTAGCGGGGCTCCCTACGAGCAGTACTTC.

This clonotype has ten or more counts. The V gene is TRBV7-9, the J gene TRBJ1-1; tentative D call: TRBD1 (5 bases). CDR3 length equals 15 residues. Germline lookup yields CDR1 SEHNR and CDR2 FQNEAQ (reference sequence). The V and J ends lost 5 bases and 4 bases respectively, with 17 bases between them. As DNA, the CDR3 is TGTGCCAGCAGCCCTCCGGCAGGGTCGGGCACTGAAGCTTTCTTT. Its protein is CASSPPAGSGTEAFF.